The 31 T cell receptor beta chains in this list originate from one sample, sequenced in a study of shared clonotypes between healthy human individuals (dated by TCRdb to 2018 to 2020). Library generation was performed with the immunoSEQ multiplex PCR assay. The table comes from immuneACCESS by way of TCRdb, which keeps in-frame sequences with V and J called. Part of the clones is missing from these tables; in studies checked, under half for an unresolved V gene and the rest for unknown reasons. The sample has approximately 2.4 million clones on record, nearly 97% of them singletons. 0.1% to 0.15% of the sample goes to the ten largest clones. The specimen was naive CD4+ T cells sorted from blood. Reading the label with the study, this specimen's cell subset or site is: CD45RA+ positively selected. The receptor source for this set is a man younger than 35 in good health.

CDR3 in amino acids: CASSLEGVINSPLHF. As DNA, the CDR3 is TGCGCCAGCAGCTTGGAGGGGGTGATTAATTCACCCCTCCACTTT. This chain connects TRBV5-1 to TRBJ1-6; D might be TRBD1 (6 bases). V dropped 0 bases and J dropped 6 bases, with 10 bases sitting between them. In germline, CDR1 is SGHRS, CDR2 YFSETQ. The CDR3 sequence is 15 residues long.

The rearrangement joins TRBV7-2 to TRBJ2-3, with TRBD1 as a possible D gene (6 bases). Trimming removed 5 bases from V and 1 base from J, with 13 bases in between. Germline V gene lookup returns CDR1 SGHTA and CDR2 FQGNSA. This CDR3 spans 15 amino acids. CDR3: CASSGGPRRTDTQYF. The CDR3 DNA follows: TGTGCCAGCAGCGGGGGCCCTCGGCGCACAGATACGCAGTATTTT.

With regard to this clone: The sample carries other DNA sequences with the same CDR3. The chain recombines TRBV5-1 with TRBJ1-4; D call uncertain. Trimming removed 0 bases at V and 4 bases at J, with 7 bases between. Germline V lookup: CDR1 SGHRS, CDR2 YFSETQ. CDR3 size: 14 residues. CDR3 in amino acids: CASSLGSSNEKLFF. In nucleotides, the CDR3 is TGCGCCAGCAGCTTGGGGTCGAGTAATGAAAAACTGTTTTTT.

Worth noting for this clone: This sample includes further DNA sequences coding for the same CDR3. The chain is built from TRBV5-4 and TRBJ2-5; 11 nucleotides align to TRBD2. Trimming cost V 4 bases and J 2 bases; bases outside gene matches: 4. CDR1 is SGHNT and CDR2 is YYREEE in the germline V gene (reference sequence). The CDR3 extends over 15 amino acids. The CDR3 coding sequence is TGTGCCAGCAGCAAAACTAGCGGGAGTCAAGAGACCCAGTACTTC. Translating gives CASSKTSGSQETQYF.

To note about this clone: Other nucleotide sequences from this sample produce the same CDR3. The chain employs TRBV6-5 and TRBJ2-5; D perhaps matches TRBD2 (7 bases). The CDR3 sequence is 13 residues long. Germline V gives CDR1 MNHEY, CDR2 SVGAGI. Trimming stripped 6 bases from V and 5 bases from J, with 13 bases between. This CDR3 reads CASSRRGGETQYF. In nucleotides, the CDR3 is TGTGCCAGCAGCCGGAGGGGGGGGGAGACCCAGTACTTC.

This chain joins TRBV7-2 and TRBJ1-3, with TRBD1 as a possible D gene (6 bases). Germline values: CDR1 SGHTA, CDR2 FQGNSA. V was clipped by 5 bases and J by 1 base, with 15 bases between them. The CDR3 contains 16 residues. The CDR3: CASSEVGGRSGNTIYF. CDR3 nucleotides: TGTGCCAGCAGCGAAGTGGGGGGGCGTTCTGGAAACACCATATATTTT.

As regards this clone: The same CDR3 can be traced to other DNA sequences in this sample. The chain combines TRBV5-1 with TRBJ2-2; 12 positions agree with TRBD2. The J segment lost 3 bases and the V segment lost 4 bases, leaving 1 base of the junction unmatched. The germline CDR1 and CDR2 sequences are SGHRS and YFSETQ. This CDR3 spans 15 amino acids. In nucleotides, the CDR3 is TGCGCCAGCAGCAGACTAGCGGGAGACACCGGGGAGCTGTTTTTT. Translated, it gives CASSRLAGDTGELFF.

The rearrangement links TRBV13 to TRBJ2-1, with 11 nucleotides matching TRBD2. The CDR3 is 15 residues long. The germline gives CDR1 PRHDT, CDR2 FYEKMQ (reference sequence). The J segment lost 4 bases and the V segment lost 5 bases, leaving 4 bases of the junction unmatched. The CDR3 sequence: CASSPRLAGYNEQFF. CDR3 nucleotides: TGTGCCAGCAGCCCGCGACTAGCGGGGTACAATGAGCAGTTCTTC.

The chain recombines TRBV9 with TRBJ2-3; D might be TRBD1 (5 bases). Trimming took off 3 bases at V and 1 base at J, with 12 bases between the two ends. Germline V gene lookup returns CDR1 SGDLS and CDR2 YYNGEE. The CDR3 runs 15 residues. DNA for the CDR3: TGTGCCAGCAGCGCCACCGGCAGGGGCACAGATACGCAGTATTTT. It yields the protein CASSATGRGTDTQYF. Full variable domain (remainder filled in from reference TRBV9 and TRBJ2-3): DSGVTQTPKHLITATGQRVTLRCSPRSGDLSVYWYQQSLDQGLQFLIQYYNGEERAKGNILERFSAQQFPDLHSELNLSSLELGDSALYFCASSATGRGTDTQYFGPGTRLTVL.

The V call is TRBV28, the J call TRBJ2-1, with D perhaps TRBD2 (6 bases). Trimming removed 2 bases at V and 0 bases at J, with 8 bases between. Germline CDR1 and CDR2: MDHEN and SYDVKM. The CDR3 loop spans 15 amino acids. The CDR3 loop is CASSLMGGSYNEQFF. CDR3 DNA sequence: TGTGCCAGCAGTTTAATGGGGGGCTCCTACAATGAGCAGTTCTTC. Drawing the rest from reference TRBV28 and TRBJ2-1, the complete variable domain is DVKVTQSSRYLVKRTGEKVFLECVQDMDHENMFWYRQDPGLGLRLIYFSYDVKMKEKGDIPEGYSVSREKKERFSLILESASTNQTSMYLCASSLMGGSYNEQFFGPGTRLTVL.

The rearrangement links TRBV4-1 to TRBJ1-1, with D tentatively TRBD1 (6 bases). This CDR3 comprises 16 residues. CDR1 MGHRA and CDR2 YSYEKL come from the germline V gene. The V gene lost 2 bases and the J gene lost 10 bases, with 23 bases spanning the gap. Here the CDR3 DNA reads TGCGCCAGCAGCCAAACTTACGGGCAGCCAGGGGTCGGAGCTTTCTTT. This translates into CASSQTYGQPGVGAFF.

The rearrangement links TRBV18 to TRBJ1-2, with D tentatively TRBD1 (5 bases). V was cut by 8 bases and J by 3 bases, with 16 bases left in between. The CDR3 spans 14 residues. In germline, CDR1 is KGHSH, CDR2 LQKENI. This CDR3 is CASRLSGVDYGYTF. CDR3 nucleotide sequence: TGTGCCAGCCGTTTATCGGGGGTAGACTATGGCTACACCTTC.

The DNA for the CDR3 is TGTGCCAGCAGCATAGACAGGGGACGAGAGACCCAGTACTTC. Amino acid sequence: CASSIDRGRETQYF. V and J are TRBV5-6 and TRBJ2-5, with 8 bases matching TRBD1. V lost 4 bases to trimming and J lost 4 bases; unmatched junction nucleotides: 6. The germline V gene encodes CDR1 SGHDT and CDR2 YYEEEE. The CDR3 is 14 residues long.

The chain uses TRBV28 and TRBJ2-4, with D maybe TRBD1 (6 bases). Per germline, CDR1 MDHEN and CDR2 SYDVKM. Trimming removed 1 base from V and 4 bases from J, with 14 bases in between. The length of the CDR3 is 16 residues. CDR3 loop: CASSLSRGGAKNIQYF. The CDR3, as DNA: TGTGCCAGCAGTTTATCGAGAGGGGGAGCAAAAAACATTCAGTACTTC. The full variable domain, with the rest looked up from reference TRBV28 and TRBJ2-4, is DVKVTQSSRYLVKRTGEKVFLECVQDMDHENMFWYRQDPGLGLRLIYFSYDVKMKEKGDIPEGYSVSREKKERFSLILESASTNQTSMYLCASSLSRGGAKNIQYFGAGTRLSVL.

This chain uses TRBV5-8 with TRBJ2-7; D may be TRBD1 or TRBD2 (5 bases each). V gave up 6 bases and J gave up 3 bases, with 16 bases separating them. Germline assignment: CDR1 SGHTS and CDR2 YDEGEE. The CDR3 spans 14 residues. This CDR3 reads CASTYLGGGYEQYF. In DNA form, the CDR3 reads TGTGCCAGCACCTATCTAGGTGGGGGCTACGAGCAGTACTTC.

This chain's CDR3 is CASGQGPKETQYF. The CDR3 nucleotides read TGTGCCAGCGGGCAGGGTCCTAAAGAGACCCAGTACTTC. The genes are TRBV9 and TRBJ2-5; D may be TRBD1 (5 bases). The CDR3 has 13 amino acids. The V and J ends lost 7 bases and 3 bases respectively, with 13 bases between them. Germline-derived CDR1 and CDR2 are SGDLS and YYNGEE.

The rearrangement uses TRBV30 and TRBJ2-5; 8 positions agree with TRBD2. Trimming removed 0 bases from V and 5 bases from J; junction bases left unmatched: 11. Germline V CDR1 and CDR2: GTSNPN, SVGIG (reference sequence). This CDR3 spans 16 amino acids. In DNA form, the CDR3 reads TGTGCCTGGAGTGTATCAAGCGGGAGCCTTTGGGAGACCCAGTACTTC. This encodes CAWSVSSGSLWETQYF. The whole variable domain, remainder taken from reference TRBV30 and TRBJ2-5, is SQTIHQWPATLVQPVGSPLSLECTVEGTSNPNLYWYRQAAGRGLQLLFYSVGIGQISSEVPQNLSASRPQDRQFILSSKKLLLSDSGFYLCAWSVSSGSLWETQYFGPGTRLLVL.

This clone has only one observation. The chain joins TRBV19 to TRBJ2-5; TRBD1 is a possible D gene (6 bases). The CDR3 has 17 amino acids. The germline gives CDR1 LNHDA, CDR2 SQIVND (reference sequence). The V gene lost 4 bases and the J gene lost 9 bases, with 27 bases spanning the gap. CDR3 nucleotide sequence: TGTGCCAGTAGTACCTCTGGACAGCTCTCCTCAAGAGCGGCCCAGTACTTC. Translation gives CASSTSGQLSSRAAQYF.

The J gene is TRBJ1-4, the V gene TRBV11-2; the match to TRBD1 covers 8 bases. V shed 7 bases, J shed 7 bases, and the junction held 8 bases outside the gene matches. Germline assignment: CDR1 SGHAT and CDR2 FQNNGV. The CDR3 spans 14 residues. The CDR3 loop reads CASTLDRVSEKLFF. The CDR3 nucleotides read TGTGCCAGCACCCTGGACAGGGTTTCTGAAAAACTGTTTTTT.

The chain has TRBV18 and TRBJ1-2; D unresolved. Germline V gene lookup returns CDR1 KGHSH and CDR2 LQKENI. V lost 3 bases and J lost 6, with 11 bases in between. The CDR3 extends over 13 amino acids. The CDR3 region is CASSPDQTNGYTF. CDR3 DNA: TGTGCCAGCTCACCCGACCAAACCAATGGCTACACCTTC.

V gene TRBV7-2 combines with J gene TRBJ2-7; TRBD1 might be the D (5 bases). V dropped 7 bases and J dropped 2 bases, with 9 bases sitting between them. Per the germline V gene, CDR1 is SGHTA and CDR2 is FQGNSA. There are 12 residues in the CDR3. CDR3 sequence reads: CASTQGTYEQYF. CDR3 nucleotides: TGTGCCAGCACCCAGGGTACCTACGAGCAGTACTTC.

For this clone: At one of its ends the junction is not consistent with the germline gene, which may arise from a read error. Other DNA sequences in this sample translate to the same CDR3. The chain couples TRBV7-2 to TRBJ2-5, with D tentatively TRBD2 (5 bases). From germline, CDR1 is SGHTA and CDR2 FQGNSA. This CDR3 is built from 13 residues. The CDR3 sequence: CASSLAGVETQYF. In DNA form, the CDR3 reads TGTGCCAGCAGCCTAGCCGGCGTCGAGACCCAGTACTTC.

The V call is TRBV30, the J call TRBJ2-1, with D perhaps TRBD1 (6 bases). Trimming cost V 4 bases and J 4 bases, with 23 bases left between them. CDR1 and CDR2 from the germline V gene are GTSNPN and SVGIG (reference sequence). CDR3 size: 17 residues. In nucleotides, the CDR3 is TGTGCCTGGATTCAGGGGCCTATTTACCGCACGTACAATGAGCAGTTCTTC. Residues: CAWIQGPIYRTYNEQFF.

This chain uses TRBV11-2 with TRBJ2-1; 8 bases line up with TRBD1. V lost 3 bases, J lost 8 bases, and 6 bases stayed unmatched. Germline V gives CDR1 SGHAT, CDR2 FQNNGV. There are 14 residues in the CDR3. The CDR3 is CASSLNRGTDEQFF. CDR3 bases: TGTGCCAGCAGCTTGAACAGGGGGACAGATGAGCAGTTCTTC.

The chain combines TRBV9 with TRBJ2-2, with 12 bases matching TRBD2. Trimming removed 3 bases from V and 5 bases from J; junction bases left unmatched: 5. The germline V gene has CDR1 SGDLS and CDR2 YYNGEE. This CDR3 contains 16 residues. The CDR3 spells CASSGNGLAGTGELFF. The CDR3 DNA reads as TGTGCCAGCAGCGGGAATGGACTAGCGGGAACCGGGGAGCTGTTTTTT.

Turning to this clone: Distinct nucleotide sequences in the sample also encode this CDR3. The V and J genes are TRBV18 and TRBJ2-7; D call uncertain. V lost 1 base, J lost 0 bases, and 4 bases lay in between. CDR3 length equals 13 residues. Germline CDR1 KGHSH, CDR2 LQKENI. CDR3 loop: CASSPLGSYEQYF. In DNA, the CDR3 is TGTGCCAGCTCACCACTAGGCTCCTACGAGCAGTACTTC. Looking up the rest from reference TRBV18 and TRBJ2-7 gives the full variable domain: NAGVMQNPRHLVRRRGQEARLRCSPMKGHSHVYWYRQLPEEGLKFMVYLQKENIIDESGMPKERFSAEFPKEGPSILRIQQVVRGDSAAYFCASSPLGSYEQYFGPGTRLTVT.

This clone appeared a single time. The chain is built from TRBV6-1 and TRBJ2-2, with D perhaps TRBD1 (7 bases). CDR1 and CDR2 (germline): MNHNS, SASEGT. Trimming stripped 2 bases from V and 7 bases from J, with 20 bases between. The CDR3 contains 17 residues. The DNA for the CDR3 is TGTGCCAGCAGTGAATTAGGTCCAGGGGGGCACGGCGGGGAGCTGTTTTTT. Translation gives CASSELGPGGHGGELFF.

The V gene is TRBV2, the J gene TRBJ2-1; D is possibly TRBD2 (5 bases). V gave up 0 bases and J gave up 10 bases, with 10 bases separating them. Germline V gene lookup returns CDR1 SNHLY and CDR2 FYNNEI. CDR3 length: 13 residues. The CDR3 protein is CASSEAPGSEQFF. CDR3 nucleotides: TGTGCCAGCAGTGAAGCGCCGGGGAGCGAGCAGTTCTTC.

The CDR3 region has the DNA TGTGCCATCAGTGAAGGGAGGGAGGGAATGAACACCGGGGAGCTGTTTTTT. Protein: CAISEGREGMNTGELFF. V is TRBV10-3 and J is TRBJ2-2, with 7 bases matching TRBD2. Trimming took 3 bases from V and 1 from J; bases not matched to a gene: 8. Germline V gene lookup returns CDR1 ENHRY and CDR2 SYGVKD. The CDR3 runs 17 residues.

V and J are TRBV5-1 and TRBJ2-5; D call uncertain. The V and J ends lost 4 bases and 2 bases respectively, with 12 bases between them. Germline CDR1 and CDR2: SGHRS and YFSETQ. This CDR3 is built from 14 residues. CDR3 sequence (DNA): TGCGCCAGCAGCCCCGCGAATGGGCAAGAGACCCAGTACTTC. It specifies CASSPANGQETQYF.

The sample holds one count of this clone. V usage is TRBV18 and J usage is TRBJ2-1, with a tentative D call TRBD2 (6 bases). V was shortened by 2 bases and J by 7 bases, with 15 bases between the two germline ends. There are 15 residues in the CDR3. The germline V gene encodes CDR1 KGHSH and CDR2 LQKENI. CDR3 sequence: CASSPRAGLQNEQFF. The CDR3 DNA reads TGTGCCAGCTCACCAAGAGCGGGCTTACAGAATGAGCAGTTCTTC. The whole variable domain, filled in from reference TRBV18 and TRBJ2-1, reads NAGVMQNPRHLVRRRGQEARLRCSPMKGHSHVYWYRQLPEEGLKFMVYLQKENIIDESGMPKERFSAEFPKEGPSILRIQQVVRGDSAAYFCASSPRAGLQNEQFFGPGTRLTVL.